The following is a TCR beta chain sequence with its context. The data were obtained in a study of blood T cell repertoires in COVID-19. About the study: Material from acute and convalescent COVID-19 was sourced from the United States, Italy and Spain. PBMCs, B-cell-depleted T cells, or T cells were the source of the cDNA or gDNA that made up the material.

CDR3 length: 16 amino acids. Trimming left V 6 bases short and J 8 bases short, with 22 bases between. Germline CDR1 LGHDT, CDR2 YNNKEL (reference sequence). The authors' processing: Amplification of reference gene primers provided the estimated nucleated cell counts. This table comes from immunoSEQ multiplex PCR, and its TCRdb copy is limited to in-frame clones, with some not included. V, J and clone size are taken as reported in that table, and D and trimming were inferred from the DNA itself. The data contain 150,000 to 200,000 clones, 88% of them singletons. This TCR came from a human donor in a cohort sampled during active COVID-19. The gene calls are TRBV3-1 (or the pseudogene TRBV3-2) and TRBJ1-4; D remains unclear. The sequenced material came from peripheral blood. The chain's CDR3 is CASRGEEGPFEEKLFF. As DNA, the CDR3 is TGTGCCAGCAGGGGAGAGGAGGGCCCCTTTGAAGAAAAACTGTTTTTT.